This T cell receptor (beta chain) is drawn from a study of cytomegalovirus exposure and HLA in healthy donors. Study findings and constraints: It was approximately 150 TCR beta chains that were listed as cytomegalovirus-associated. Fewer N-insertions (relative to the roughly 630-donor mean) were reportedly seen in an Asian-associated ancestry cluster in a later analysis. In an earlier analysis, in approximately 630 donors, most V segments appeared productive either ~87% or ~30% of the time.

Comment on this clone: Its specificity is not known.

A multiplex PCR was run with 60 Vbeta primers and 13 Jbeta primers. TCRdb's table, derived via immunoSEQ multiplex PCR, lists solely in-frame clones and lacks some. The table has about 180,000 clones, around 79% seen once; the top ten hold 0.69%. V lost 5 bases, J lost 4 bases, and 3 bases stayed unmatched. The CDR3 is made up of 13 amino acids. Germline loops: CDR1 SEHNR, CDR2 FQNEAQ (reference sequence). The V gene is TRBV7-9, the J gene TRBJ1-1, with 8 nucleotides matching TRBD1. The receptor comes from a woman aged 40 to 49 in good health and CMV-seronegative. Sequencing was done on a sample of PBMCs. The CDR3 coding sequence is TGTGCCAGCAGCCTAGGACAGGGCACTGAAGCTTTCTTT. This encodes CASSLGQGTEAFF. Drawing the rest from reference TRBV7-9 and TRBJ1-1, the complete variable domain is DTGVSQNPRHKITKRGQNVTFRCDPISEHNRLYWYRQTLGQGPEFLTYFQNEAQLEKSRLLSDRFSAERPKGSFSTLEIQRTEQGDSAMYLCASSLGQGTEAFFGQGTRLTVV.